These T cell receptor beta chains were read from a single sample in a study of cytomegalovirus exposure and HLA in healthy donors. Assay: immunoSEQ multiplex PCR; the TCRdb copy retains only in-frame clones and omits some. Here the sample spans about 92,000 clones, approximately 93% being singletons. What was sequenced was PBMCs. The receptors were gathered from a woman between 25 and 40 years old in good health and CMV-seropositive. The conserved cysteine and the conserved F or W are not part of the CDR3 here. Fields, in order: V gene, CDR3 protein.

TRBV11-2	ASSLGTGRTGELF
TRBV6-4	ASSLLAGDTGELF
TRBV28	ASSLMASGPHEQF
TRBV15	ATSRDNGGKLF
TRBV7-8	ASSLLVQLTDTQY
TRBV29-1	SVDTGGPNYGYT
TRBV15	ATRGAGAVHEQF
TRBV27	ASGTRTGELF
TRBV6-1	ASTAVSGSSYEQY
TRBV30	ASRPGSDEKLF
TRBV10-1	ASSRLASETQY
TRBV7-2	ASSHREGAVGTGELF
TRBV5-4	ASSLVGGRGADTQY
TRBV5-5	ASSLVWSGAPGNTIY
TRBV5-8	ASSSMTAARYEQY
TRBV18	ASSRDSSGSGQF
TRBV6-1	ASSGDSYEQY
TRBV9	ASSPRGSGRSEMNTGELF
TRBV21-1	ASSNPGFKGYEQY
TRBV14	ASGLTSSYNEQF
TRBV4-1	ASSPADSYEQY
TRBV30	AWSVFPGTGTGELF
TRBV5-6	ASSLGHYNEQF
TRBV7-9	ASSSGLATYEQY
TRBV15	ATSRDLSQGGYEKLF
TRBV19	ASSIQGEVPEAF
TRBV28	ASWTSPHEQF
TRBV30	AWSGTGGFYGYT
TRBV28	ASSFQGAGEQY
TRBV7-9	ASSSSNRDYAQETQY
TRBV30	AWSVPDRETGELF
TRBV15	ATSGSQTYEQF
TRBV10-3	AIRSGADTGELF
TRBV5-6	ASSYSRGSNQPQH
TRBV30	AWGVGSSLYGYT
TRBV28	ASSLGQKAF
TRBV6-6	ASSYSWQNEKLF
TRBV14	ASSRRTGGGQPQH
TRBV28	ASSFAPTGFNQPQH
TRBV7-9	ASSLSTSGHEQF
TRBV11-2	ASSLVAGGWYEQF
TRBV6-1	ASSEPQGNQPQH
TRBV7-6	ASSSLAMTGETSGSRYEQY
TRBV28	ASSSPRTSVQTKGYEQY